In this sample, the clone carrying this TCR beta chain turned up many times. The sample comes from a study of T-cell reconstitution after alpha-beta-depleted transplantation in children. Preparing the TCRbeta library involved the use of unique molecular identifiers. A single record per CDR3 protein comes from TCRdb applying MiXCR to the PCR reads. In the table there are about 400,000 distinct CDR3 sequences, 20% of which are singletons. V lost 3 bases to trimming and J lost 6 bases; unmatched junction nucleotides: 2. CDR1 MNHEY and CDR2 SVGEGT come from the germline V gene. The CDR3 spans 13 residues.

The sample consisted of PBMCs from the stem cell graft donor, taken from the stem cell graft. The source of this sequence is a human donor who donated a stem cell graft to a child with acute myeloid leukemia. V gene TRBV6-2 or TRBV6-3 combines with J gene TRBJ2-1, with 7 positions matching TRBD1. The CDR3 nucleotides are TGTGCCAGCAGTTATGCAGGGGGCAATGAGCAGTTCTTC. Translating it yields CASSYAGGNEQFF.